Below, 16 T cell receptor beta chains from the same sample are listed, as sequenced in a study of tumor-infiltrating lymphocytes in primary liver carcinoma. Between about 17 and 34 mg of unsorted bulk tissue served as the source from which RNA and DNA were co-extracted. The authors made TCR beta cDNA from approximately 500 ng total RNA with a constant-region primer. ARM-PCR was slightly modified, and three nested multiplex PCR rounds with it gave rise to the TCR beta libraries. Both of the initial two PCR rounds ran for roughly 11 cycles and employed TRBV1-TRBV30 forward primers alongside a C-beta reverse primer. TCRdb re-analysed the multiplex PCR reads in MiXCR, keeping a single row per CDR3 protein. This sample has approximately 74,000 distinct CDR3 sequences, with over 70% found just once. What was sequenced was liver tumor tissue from sampling region 4. As to subset: tumor region T4, right-lateral pole. These receptors were collected from a woman aged 60-75 years with primary liver carcinoma and hepatitis B virus infection.

The chain combines TRBV19 with TRBJ2-2, with D possibly TRBD2 on 5 matching bases. The V gene lost 10 bases and the J gene lost 4 bases, with 16 bases spanning the gap. Germline lookup yields CDR1 LNHDA and CDR2 SQIVND (reference sequence). The CDR3 sequence is 14 residues long. The CDR3 loop is CATETERVTGELFF. The CDR3 DNA reads as TGTGCCACTGAAACGGAGAGGGTCACCGGGGAGCTGTTTTTT.

As for this clonotype: At one end the junction does not follow the germline gene, possibly because of a read error. V and J are TRBV6-5 and TRBJ2-5; D gene ambiguous. The germline V gene encodes CDR1 MNHEY and CDR2 SVGAGI. This CDR3 is built from 15 residues. CDR3 residues: CASSYNGAGRETQHF. The CDR3 coding sequence is TGTGCCAGCAGTTACAATGGTGCAGGAAGAGAGACCCAGCACTTC.

As to this clonotype: This clone may be a read error of a much larger clone one base away. The V and J genes are TRBV5-1 and TRBJ1-2, with D hard to call. Deletions cut 6 bases from V and 3 bases from J, with 12 bases between. Germline CDR1 SGHRS, CDR2 YFSETQ. The CDR3 runs to 13 residues. In nucleotides, the CDR3 is TGCGCCAGCAATCTGGCCGGTGACTATGGCTACACCTTC. Translated, it gives CASNLAGDYGYTF.

There are a few counts of this clonotype. This may stem from a read error, because a much larger clone lies one nucleotide away. The CDR3: CVWLILGTEAFF. DNA for the CDR3: TGTGTCTGGTTAATCCTGGGCACTGAAGCTTTCTTT. The chain links TRBV30 to TRBJ1-1; D is unresolved. CDR1 and CDR2 (germline): GTSNPN, SVGIG (reference sequence). CDR3 length: 12 residues.

V gene TRBV29-1 combines with J gene TRBJ2-1, with a possible D match to TRBD1 (5 bases). The V end lost 3 bases, the J end lost 7 bases, and 16 bases lay between the germline ends. The CDR3 totals 14 residues. CDR1 is SQVTM, CDR2 ANQGSEA, per germline. Written as DNA, the CDR3 is TGCAGCGTTGACCTGGAACGTAGGGGTAATGAGCAGTTCTTC. This codes for CSVDLERRGNEQFF.

With respect to this clonotype: A junction end diverges from the germline sequence, so it may reflect a read error. V is TRBV11-2 and J is TRBJ2-3; D uncertain. The CDR3 has 16 residues. Per germline, CDR1 SGHAT and CDR2 FQNNGV. CDR3: CASNLTVGRLSDPQYF. As DNA, the CDR3 is TGTGCCAGCAACTTAACTGTTGGCAGGCTATCAGATCCGCAGTATTTT.

Concerning this clonotype itself: Relative to the germline gene, one junction end is altered; a read error may explain this. This rearrangement joins TRBV11-3 to TRBJ2-1, with TRBD2 matching over 7 bases. Germline CDR1 SGHNT, CDR2 YENEEA. This CDR3 contains 17 residues. The CDR3, as DNA: TGTGCCAGCAGTTTAGGTCGGGGGGAACGGGGTGTCGATGAGCAGTTCTTC. It translates to CASSLGRGERGVDEQFF.

This chain uses TRBV20-1 with TRBJ2-4, with a weak D call TRBD2 (5 bases). V was shortened by 2 bases and J by 2 bases, with 13 bases between the two germline ends. Germline V CDR1 and CDR2: DFQATT, SNEGSKA (reference sequence). The CDR3 extends over 15 amino acids. CDR3 DNA sequence: TGCAGTGCTAGATATCTAGCCGCCTCCAAAAACATTCAGTACTTC. This gives the protein CSARYLAASKNIQYF.

The DNA of the CDR3 is TGTGCTATCAGTCCAACTAGCGGGAGGGCCGCTGAGCAGTTCTTC. It codes for CAISPTSGRAAEQFF. V gene TRBV6-2 or TRBV6-3 combines with J gene TRBJ2-1, with 13 bases aligning to TRBD2. The germline V gene encodes CDR1 MNHEY and CDR2 SVGEGT. The CDR3 totals 15 residues.

The chain employs TRBV29-1 and TRBJ2-3, with D hard to call. Germline V CDR1 and CDR2: SQVTM, ANQGSEA. Trimming removed 4 bases at V and 2 bases at J, with 16 bases between. The CDR3 consists of 15 residues. CDR3 in DNA: TGCAGCGTTGGGAAGGTTCAGTGTGCCACAGATACGCAGTATTTT. Its protein product is CSVGKVQCATDTQYF.

Turning to this clonotype: A clone one base away is much larger, so this may be a read error. Written as DNA, the CDR3 is TGTGCCAGCAGCACCTGTGGACGCGGGAGTCGCTCCTACGAGCAGTACTTC. This sequence encodes CASSTCGRGSRSYEQYF. The V and J genes are TRBV14 and TRBJ2-7, with TRBD2 matching over 7 bases. CDR1 is SGHDN and CDR2 is FVKESK in the germline V gene. Unmatched junction bases numbered 13, after V lost 5 bases and J lost 0 bases. This CDR3 region has 17 residues. Based on the CDR3 plus reference TRBV14 and TRBJ2-7, the full variable domain is EAGVTQFPSHSVIEKGQTVTLRCDPISGHDNLYWYRRVMGKEIKFLLHFVKESKQDESGMPNNRFLAERTGGTYSTLKVQPAELEDSGVYFCASSTCGRGSRSYEQYFGPGTRLTVT.

A word on this clonotype: The germline gene is not matched at one end of the junction; a read error may be the cause. The J gene is TRBJ1-1, the V gene TRBV28; tentatively, D is TRBD1 (6 bases). From germline, CDR1 is MDHEN and CDR2 SYDVKM. CDR3 length: 13 amino acids. In DNA form, the CDR3 reads TGTGCAAGCAGTTTGGGGGACAAGTCTGAAGCTCTCTTT. Translated: CASSLGDKSEALF.

This clonotype was found many times. This chain joins TRBV25-1 and TRBJ2-1; D possibly uses TRBD1 or TRBD2 (5 bases each). Trimming took 3 bases from V and 6 from J, leaving 12 bases between them. This CDR3 contains 14 residues. Germline CDR1 is MGHDK and CDR2 is SYGVNS. In DNA form, the CDR3 reads TGTGCCAGCAGTGAGCCGGGACCTGGCAATGAGCAGTTCTTC. Translating gives CASSEPGPGNEQFF.

This rearrangement joins TRBV10-3 to TRBJ2-1, with 10 bases fitting TRBD1. V shed 4 bases and J 7 bases; nucleotides not matched to a gene: 7. This CDR3 contains 15 residues. Per the germline V gene, CDR1 is ENHRY and CDR2 is SYGVKD. CDR3 loop: CAISAGTGAGNEQFF. The CDR3 nucleotides are TGTGCCATCAGTGCTGGGACAGGGGCTGGGAATGAGCAGTTCTTC.

The table lists this clonotype with a count of one. The CDR3 carries no conserved terminal phenylalanine or tryptophan, so it likely arises from a read error. V and J are TRBV11-2 and TRBJ1-2, with D possibly matching TRBD1 (6 bases). The germline CDR1 and CDR2 sequences are SGHAT and FQNNGV. The CDR3 loop spans 15 amino acids. Trimming took off 2 bases at V and 4 bases at J, with 14 bases between the two ends. The CDR3 region is CASSLTIQGGYGYTS. CDR3 bases: TGTGCCAGCAGCTTAACAATACAGGGAGGCTATGGCTACACCTCC.

There are a few counts of this clonotype. The chain combines TRBV7-9 with TRBJ2-7; TRBD2 aligns across 8 bases. Germline CDR1 and CDR2: SEHNR and FQNEAQ (reference sequence). Losses at the gene ends were 5 bases for V and 4 bases for J; bases not matched to a gene: 10. The CDR3 length is 15 residues. The CDR3 here is CASSHNHRLAYEQYF. The CDR3 coding sequence is TGTGCCAGCAGCCACAACCACCGACTAGCGTACGAGCAGTACTTC. Variable domain in full (rest from reference TRBV7-9 and TRBJ2-7): DTGVSQNPRHKITKRGQNVTFRCDPISEHNRLYWYRQTLGQGPEFLTYFQNEAQLEKSRLLSDRFSAERPKGSFSTLEIQRTEQGDSAMYLCASSHNHRLAYEQYFGPGTRLTVT.